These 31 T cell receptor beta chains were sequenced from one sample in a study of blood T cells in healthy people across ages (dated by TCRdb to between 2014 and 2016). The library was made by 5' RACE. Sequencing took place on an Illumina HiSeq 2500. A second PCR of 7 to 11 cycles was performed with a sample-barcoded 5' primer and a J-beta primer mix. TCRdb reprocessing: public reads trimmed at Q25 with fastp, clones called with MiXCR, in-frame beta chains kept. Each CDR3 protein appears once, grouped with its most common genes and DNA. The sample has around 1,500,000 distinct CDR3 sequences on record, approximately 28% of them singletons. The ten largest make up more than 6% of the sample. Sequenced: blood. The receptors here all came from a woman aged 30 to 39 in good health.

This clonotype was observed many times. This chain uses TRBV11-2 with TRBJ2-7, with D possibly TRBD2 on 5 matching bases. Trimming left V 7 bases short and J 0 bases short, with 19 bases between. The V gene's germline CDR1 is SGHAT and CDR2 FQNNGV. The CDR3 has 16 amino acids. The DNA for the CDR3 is TGTGCCAGCAAGCGGCTAGGCCAGCCTCGCTCCTACGAGCAGTACTTC. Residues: CASKRLGQPRSYEQYF.

The chain's CDR3 is CASSQIAAGGQETQYF. For the CDR3, the DNA is TGTGCCAGCAGCCAAATCGCGGCAGGGGGACAAGAGACCCAGTACTTC. The chain recombines TRBV3-1 with TRBJ2-5, with 7 nucleotides matching TRBD1. V gave up 2 bases and J gave up 2 bases; unmatched junction bases: 8. CDR1 and CDR2 from the germline V gene are LGHDT and YNNKEL (reference sequence). CDR3 length: 16 amino acids.

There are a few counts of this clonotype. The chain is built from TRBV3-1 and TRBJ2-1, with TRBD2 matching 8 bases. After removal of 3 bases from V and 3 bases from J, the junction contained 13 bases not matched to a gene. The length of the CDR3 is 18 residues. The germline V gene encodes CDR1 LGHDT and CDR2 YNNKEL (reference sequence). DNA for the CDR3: TGTGCCAGCAGCCAGCCCCCCGGGAGTCGGGAGGGCTACAATGAGCAGTTCTTC. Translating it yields CASSQPPGSREGYNEQFF.

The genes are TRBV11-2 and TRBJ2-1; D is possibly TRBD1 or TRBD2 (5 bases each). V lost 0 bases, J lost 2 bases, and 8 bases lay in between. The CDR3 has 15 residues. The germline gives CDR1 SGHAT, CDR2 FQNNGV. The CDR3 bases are TGTGCCAGCAGCTTAGACAGGGAGCCCTACAATGAGCAGTTCTTC. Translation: CASSLDREPYNEQFF.

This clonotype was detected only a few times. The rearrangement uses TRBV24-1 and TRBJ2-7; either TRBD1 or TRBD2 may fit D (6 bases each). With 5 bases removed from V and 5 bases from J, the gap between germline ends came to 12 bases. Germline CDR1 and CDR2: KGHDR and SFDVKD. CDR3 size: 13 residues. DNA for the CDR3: TGTGCCACCAGTGCGGGGGCAGGGAACGAGCAGTACTTC. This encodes CATSAGAGNEQYF.

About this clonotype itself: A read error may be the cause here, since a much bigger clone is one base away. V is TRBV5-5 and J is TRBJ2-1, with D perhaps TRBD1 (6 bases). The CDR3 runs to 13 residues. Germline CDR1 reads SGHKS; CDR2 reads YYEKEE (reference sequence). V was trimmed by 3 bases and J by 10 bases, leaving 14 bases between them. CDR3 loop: CASSYGTNYEQFF. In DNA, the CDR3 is TGTGCCAGCAGCTATGGGACAAATTACGAGCAGTTCTTC.

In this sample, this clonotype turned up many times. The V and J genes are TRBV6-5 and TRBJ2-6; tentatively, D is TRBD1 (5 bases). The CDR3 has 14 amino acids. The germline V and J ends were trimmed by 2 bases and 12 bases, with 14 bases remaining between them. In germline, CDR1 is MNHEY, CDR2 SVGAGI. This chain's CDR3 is CASSYDWGTGVLTF. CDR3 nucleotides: TGTGCCAGCAGTTACGACTGGGGCACCGGCGTCCTGACTTTC.

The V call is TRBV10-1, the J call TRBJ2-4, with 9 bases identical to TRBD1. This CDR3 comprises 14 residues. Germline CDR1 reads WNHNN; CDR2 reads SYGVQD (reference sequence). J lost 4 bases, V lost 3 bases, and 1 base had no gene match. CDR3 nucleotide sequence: TGCGCCAGCAGTGAAGGGACAGGGAAAAACATTCAGTACTTC. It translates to CASSEGTGKNIQYF.

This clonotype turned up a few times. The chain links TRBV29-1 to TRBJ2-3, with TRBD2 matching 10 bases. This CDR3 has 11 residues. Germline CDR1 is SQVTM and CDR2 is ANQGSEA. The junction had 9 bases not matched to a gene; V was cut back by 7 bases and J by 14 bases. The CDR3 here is CSEITSGIWYF. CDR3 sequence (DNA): TGCAGCGAAATAACTAGCGGGATCTGGTATTTT.

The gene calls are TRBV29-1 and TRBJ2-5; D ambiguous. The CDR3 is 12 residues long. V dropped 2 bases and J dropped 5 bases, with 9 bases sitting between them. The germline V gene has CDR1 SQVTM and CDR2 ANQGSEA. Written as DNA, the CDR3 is TGCAGCGTTGAAATACAAGGGGAGACCCAGTACTTC. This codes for CSVEIQGETQYF.

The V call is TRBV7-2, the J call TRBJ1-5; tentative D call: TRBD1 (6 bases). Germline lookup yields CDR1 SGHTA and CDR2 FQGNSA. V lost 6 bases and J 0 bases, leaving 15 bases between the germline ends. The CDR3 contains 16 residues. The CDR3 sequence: CASSRQGSTSNQPQHF. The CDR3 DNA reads TGTGCCAGCAGTCGCCAGGGGTCCACTAGCAATCAGCCCCAGCATTTT.

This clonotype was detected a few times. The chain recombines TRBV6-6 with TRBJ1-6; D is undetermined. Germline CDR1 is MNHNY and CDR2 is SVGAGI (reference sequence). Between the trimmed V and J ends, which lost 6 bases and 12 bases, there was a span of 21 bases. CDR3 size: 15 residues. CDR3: CASRQHGREGLPLHF. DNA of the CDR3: TGTGCCAGCAGACAACACGGACGGGAGGGATTACCCCTCCACTTT.

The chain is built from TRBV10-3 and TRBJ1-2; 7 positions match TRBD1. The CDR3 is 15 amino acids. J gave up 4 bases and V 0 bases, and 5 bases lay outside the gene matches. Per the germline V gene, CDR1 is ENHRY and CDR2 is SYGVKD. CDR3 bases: TGTGCCATCAGTGAGTCGGGGGGACAGCTCTATGGCTACACCTTC. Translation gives CAISESGGQLYGYTF.

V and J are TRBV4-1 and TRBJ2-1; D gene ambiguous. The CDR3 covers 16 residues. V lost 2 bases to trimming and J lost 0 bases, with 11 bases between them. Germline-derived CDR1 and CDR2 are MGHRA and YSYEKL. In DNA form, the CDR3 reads TGCGCCAGCAGCCAAACCGACTCGAGCTCCTACAATGAGCAGTTCTTC. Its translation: CASSQTDSSSYNEQFF.

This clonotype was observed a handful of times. The CDR3 loop reads CASSPTTTPGEQYF. CDR3 DNA: TGTGCCAGCAGCCCTACGACAACCCCCGGGGAGCAGTACTTC. V usage is TRBV9 and J usage is TRBJ2-7; the D is unclear. The CDR3 runs 14 residues. V was pared by 4 bases and J by 7 bases, with 18 bases between. CDR1 is SGDLS and CDR2 is YYNGEE in the germline V gene.

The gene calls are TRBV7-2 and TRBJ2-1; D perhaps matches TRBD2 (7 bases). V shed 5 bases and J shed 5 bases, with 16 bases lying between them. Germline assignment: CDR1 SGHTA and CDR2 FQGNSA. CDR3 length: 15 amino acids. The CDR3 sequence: CASSQWRGPNNEQFF. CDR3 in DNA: TGTGCCAGCAGCCAATGGCGGGGGCCTAACAATGAGCAGTTCTTC. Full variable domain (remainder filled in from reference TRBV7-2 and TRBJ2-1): GAGVSQSPSNKVTEKGKDVELRCDPISGHTALYWYRQSLGQGLEFLIYFQGNSAPDKSGLPSDRFSAERTGGSVSTLTIQRTQQEDSAVYLCASSQWRGPNNEQFFGPGTRLTVL.

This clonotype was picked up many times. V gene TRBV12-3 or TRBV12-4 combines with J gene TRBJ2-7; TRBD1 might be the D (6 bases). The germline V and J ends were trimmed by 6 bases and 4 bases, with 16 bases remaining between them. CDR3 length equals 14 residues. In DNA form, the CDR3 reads TGTGCCAGCAGAAGAGGACAGTCAAAATACGAGCAGTACTTC. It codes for CASRRGQSKYEQYF.

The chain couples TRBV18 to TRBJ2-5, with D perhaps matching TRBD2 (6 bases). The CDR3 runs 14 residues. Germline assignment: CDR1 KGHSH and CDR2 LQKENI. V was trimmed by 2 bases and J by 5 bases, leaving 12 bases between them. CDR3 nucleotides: TGTGCCAGCTCACCAGGAGGGGTCGGGGAGACCCAGTACTTC. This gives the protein CASSPGGVGETQYF.

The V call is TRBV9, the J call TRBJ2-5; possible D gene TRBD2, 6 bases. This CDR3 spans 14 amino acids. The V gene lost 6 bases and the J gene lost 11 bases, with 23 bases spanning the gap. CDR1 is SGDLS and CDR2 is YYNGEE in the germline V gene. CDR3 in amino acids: CASTTFSTSPEQYF. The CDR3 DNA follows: TGTGCCAGCACCACCTTCTCGACTAGTCCTGAGCAGTACTTC.

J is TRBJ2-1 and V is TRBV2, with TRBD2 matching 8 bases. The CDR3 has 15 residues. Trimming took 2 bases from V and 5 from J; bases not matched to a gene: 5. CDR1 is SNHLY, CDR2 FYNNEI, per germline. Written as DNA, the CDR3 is TGTGCCAGCAGTGAACTGCGGGGGGACCACAATGAGCAGTTCTTC. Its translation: CASSELRGDHNEQFF.

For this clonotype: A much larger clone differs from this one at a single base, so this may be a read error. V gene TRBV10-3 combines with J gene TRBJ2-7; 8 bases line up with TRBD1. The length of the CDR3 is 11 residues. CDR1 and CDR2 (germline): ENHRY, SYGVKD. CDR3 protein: CAMGQTGERYF. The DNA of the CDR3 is TGTGCCATGGGACAGACAGGGGAGCGGTACTTC.

The chain's CDR3 is CASGYVNIDQPQHF. Here the CDR3 DNA reads TGTGCCAGCGGTTATGTCAATATAGATCAGCCCCAGCATTTT. The chain couples TRBV12-3 or TRBV12-4 to TRBJ1-5; D gene uncertain. CDR3 length: 14 residues. V lost 8 bases to trimming and J lost 5 bases, with 16 bases between them.

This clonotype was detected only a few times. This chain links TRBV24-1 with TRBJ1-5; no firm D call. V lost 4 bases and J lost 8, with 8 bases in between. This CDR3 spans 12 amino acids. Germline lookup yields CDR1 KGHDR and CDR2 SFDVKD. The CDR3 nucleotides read TGTGCCACCAGTGACCCTGGCAAGCCCCAGCATTTT. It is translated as CATSDPGKPQHF.

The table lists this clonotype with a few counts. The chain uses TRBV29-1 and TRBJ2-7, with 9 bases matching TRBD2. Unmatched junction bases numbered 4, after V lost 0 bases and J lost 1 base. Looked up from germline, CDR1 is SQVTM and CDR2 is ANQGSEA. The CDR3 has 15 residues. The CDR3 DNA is TGCAGCGTTGAAGATGGGCTAGCGGGGTCCTACGAGCAGTACTTC. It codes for CSVEDGLAGSYEQYF.

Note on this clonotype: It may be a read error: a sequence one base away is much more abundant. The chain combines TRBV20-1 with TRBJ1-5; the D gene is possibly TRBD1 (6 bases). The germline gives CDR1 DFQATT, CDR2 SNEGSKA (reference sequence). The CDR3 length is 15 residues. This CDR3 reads CSAKTGGFGVQLQHF. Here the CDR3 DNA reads TGCAGTGCTAAGACAGGAGGGTTTGGTGTTCAGCTCCAGCATTTT.

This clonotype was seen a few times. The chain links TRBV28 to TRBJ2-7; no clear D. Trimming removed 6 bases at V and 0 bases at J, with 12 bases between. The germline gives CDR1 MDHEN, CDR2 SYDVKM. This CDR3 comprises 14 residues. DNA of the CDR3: TGTGCCAGCAGGTCAGGCCTAAGCTCCTACGAGCAGTACTTC. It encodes CASRSGLSSYEQYF.

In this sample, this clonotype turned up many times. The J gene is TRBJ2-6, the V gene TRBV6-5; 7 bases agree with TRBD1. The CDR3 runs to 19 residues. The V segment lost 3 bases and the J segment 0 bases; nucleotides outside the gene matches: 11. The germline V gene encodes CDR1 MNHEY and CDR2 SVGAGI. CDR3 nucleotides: TGTGCCAGCAGTTATATTCGGACAGGAGCACTCTCTGGGGCCAACGTCCTGACTTTC. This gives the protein CASSYIRTGALSGANVLTF.

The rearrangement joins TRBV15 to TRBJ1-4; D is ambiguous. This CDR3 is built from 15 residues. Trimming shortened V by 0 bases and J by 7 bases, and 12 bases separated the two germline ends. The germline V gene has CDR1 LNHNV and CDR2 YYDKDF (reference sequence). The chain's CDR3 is CATSRDRNGVEKLFF. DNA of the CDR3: TGTGCCACCAGCAGAGACCGCAACGGGGTTGAAAAACTGTTTTTT. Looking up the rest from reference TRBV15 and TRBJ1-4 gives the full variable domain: DAMVIQNPRYQVTQFGKPVTLSCSQTLNHNVMYWYQQKSSQAPKLLFHYYDKDFNNEADTPDNFQSRRPNTSFCFLDIRSPGLGDTAMYLCATSRDRNGVEKLFFGSGTQLSVL.

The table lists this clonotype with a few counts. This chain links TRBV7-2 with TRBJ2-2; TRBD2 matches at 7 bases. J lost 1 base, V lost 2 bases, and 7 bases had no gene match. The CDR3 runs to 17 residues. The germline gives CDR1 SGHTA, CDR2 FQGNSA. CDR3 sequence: CASSLNVPGGNTGELFF. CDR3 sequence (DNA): TGTGCCAGCAGCTTAAACGTTCCGGGAGGGAACACCGGGGAGCTGTTTTTT.

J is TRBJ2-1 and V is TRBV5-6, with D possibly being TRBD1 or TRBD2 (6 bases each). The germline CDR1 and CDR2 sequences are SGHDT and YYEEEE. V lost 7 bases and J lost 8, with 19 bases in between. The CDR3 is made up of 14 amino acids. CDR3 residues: CASRQEGRGHEQFF. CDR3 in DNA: TGTGCCAGCCGACAGGAGGGCAGGGGCCATGAGCAGTTCTTC.

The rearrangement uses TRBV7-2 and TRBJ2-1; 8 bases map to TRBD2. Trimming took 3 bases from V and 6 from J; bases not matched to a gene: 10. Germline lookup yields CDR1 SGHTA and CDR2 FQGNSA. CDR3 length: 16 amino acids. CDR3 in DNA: TGTGCCAGCAGCTTCCATCTCACAGCGGGAGCCAATGAGCAGTTCTTC. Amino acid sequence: CASSFHLTAGANEQFF.